This T cell receptor (beta chain) was recorded in a study of cytomegalovirus exposure and HLA in healthy donors. Study-level findings and limits: It was reportedly the case that the classifier diagnosed cytomegalovirus status with high specificity and sensitivity.

Concerning this clone: The antigen remains undetermined.

Germline V gene lookup returns CDR1 SGHTA and CDR2 FQGNSA. V gave up 4 bases and J gave up 7 bases, with 16 bases separating them. CDR3 length equals 14 residues. It was with 60 Vbeta and 13 Jbeta primers that the PCR ran. Profiled with immunoSEQ multiplex PCR; TCRdb holds only in-frame clones, not every one. The sample lists about 100,000 clones; approximately 75% were seen once. This sequence joins TRBV7-2 and TRBJ2-5; D remains unclear. Sequenced: PBMCs. The origin of this receptor is a female donor in good health and CMV-seropositive. CDR3 nucleotide sequence: TGTGCCAGCAGCTCTCCTGGAGATATCGGGACCCAGTACTTC. Protein: CASSSPGDIGTQYF.